This T cell receptor beta chain originates from a study of CD8+CD57+ T cells in acquired aplastic anemia. Study-level findings and limits: Between patients and controls, CD8+ Simpson's diversity did not vary significantly. Comparison of patients with controls identified nearly 30 shared CD8+ CDR3 sequences.

Genomic DNA, the template, was used for profiling of the TCR beta VDJ and CDR3. From the reads, TCRdb called clonotypes with MiXCR, one entry per CDR3 protein. The profile shows 250,000 to 300,000 distinct CDR3 sequences, 45% to 65% of them singletons. An expansion of CD8+CD57+ cells by flow cytometry had been shown in patients chosen for sequencing. The patients, all of them, had severe acquired aplastic anemia. There was no therapy given to any patient before the blood sampling took place. A few counts support this clonotype. What it recognizes is unknown. Germline V gives CDR1 SSHAT, CDR2 FNYEAQ (reference sequence). This CDR3 has 13 residues. With 5 bases removed from V and 6 bases from J, the gap between germline ends came to 11 bases.

The specimen sequenced was sorted CD4+, CD8+, or CD8+CD57+ T cells (not recorded which) from PBMCs. This TCR came from a human donor with aplastic anemia. This rearrangement joins TRBV7-7 to TRBJ2-1; possibly TRBD2 for D (6 bases). In nucleotides, the CDR3 is TGTGCCAGCAGCGCGGGGACTTTCAATGAGCAGTTCTTC. It is translated as CASSAGTFNEQFF.